Below are 30 T cell receptor beta chains sequenced from a single sample in a study of primary melanoma T cells and metastatic recurrence. Produced via immunoSEQ multiplex PCR; TCRdb's table is partial and in-frame only. The repertoire consists of several hundred clones, with 74% occurring once and the leading ten covering roughly 46%. Material: melanoma tumor tissue. These TCRs come from a human donor with melanoma.

This rearrangement joins TRBV19 to TRBJ1-5; the D gene is possibly TRBD1 (6 bases). V was trimmed by 6 bases and J by 6 bases, leaving 12 bases between them. The CDR3 length is 13 residues. Germline V lookup: CDR1 LNHDA, CDR2 SQIVND (reference sequence). The CDR3 reads CASRQGLGQPQHF. The DNA for the CDR3 is TGTGCCAGTAGACAGGGTCTCGGTCAGCCCCAGCATTTT. The full variable domain, with the rest looked up from reference TRBV19 and TRBJ1-5, is DGGITQSPKYLFRKEGQNVTLSCEQNLNHDAMYWYRQDPGQGLRLIYYSQIVNDFQKGDIAEGYSVSREKKESFPLTVTSAQKNPTAFYLCASRQGLGQPQHFGDGTRLSIL.

V and J are TRBV11-3 and TRBJ2-5; D may match TRBD1 or TRBD2 (6 bases each). Trimming cost V 5 bases and J 2 bases, with 15 bases left between them. The CDR3 length is 15 residues. CDR1 SGHNT and CDR2 YENEEA come from the germline V gene. The CDR3 sequence is CASSQGGTPQETQYF. The CDR3 region has the DNA TGTGCCAGCAGCCAAGGGGGGACACCACAAGAGACCCAGTACTTC.

In this sample, this clone turned up once. The genes are TRBV19 and TRBJ1-1; 8 bases match TRBD1. The CDR3 consists of 14 residues. V lost 5 bases and J lost 7; bases outside the gene matches: 9. Germline V gene lookup returns CDR1 LNHDA and CDR2 SQIVND (reference sequence). The CDR3 loop reads CASSPPDREGEAFF. The CDR3 DNA reads as TGTGCCAGTAGTCCCCCGGACAGGGAGGGTGAAGCTTTCTTT. Full variable domain (remainder filled in from reference TRBV19 and TRBJ1-1): DGGITQSPKYLFRKEGQNVTLSCEQNLNHDAMYWYRQDPGQGLRLIYYSQIVNDFQKGDIAEGYSVSREKKESFPLTVTSAQKNPTAFYLCASSPPDREGEAFFGQGTRLTVV.

The rearrangement joins TRBV6-8 to TRBJ2-7; perhaps TRBD2 as D (6 bases). Germline V gene lookup returns CDR1 MNHGY and CDR2 SAAAGT. The CDR3 consists of 12 residues. V gave up 5 bases and J gave up 4 bases, with 9 bases separating them. The CDR3 is CASSVGGYEQYF. Written as DNA, the CDR3 is TGTGCCAGCAGTGTGGGGGGTTACGAGCAGTACTTC.

The CDR3 sequence: CASSPGPGTGLEKLFF. DNA of the CDR3: TGCGCCAGCAGCCCGGGACCCGGGACAGGGCTAGAAAAACTGTTTTTT. V gene TRBV5-1 combines with J gene TRBJ1-4; 9 positions match TRBD1. The germline V gene encodes CDR1 SGHRS and CDR2 YFSETQ. This CDR3 comprises 16 residues. The trim removed 4 bases at V and 8 bases at J, leaving 12 bases unmatched.

The rearrangement links TRBV28 to TRBJ2-3; maybe TRBD2 (6 bases). CDR3 length: 16 amino acids. Germline V lookup: CDR1 MDHEN, CDR2 SYDVKM. The germline V and J ends were trimmed by 5 bases and 4 bases, with 19 bases remaining between them. The CDR3 sequence is CASSPHEAGASDTQYF. As DNA, the CDR3 is TGTGCCAGCAGTCCCCATGAAGCGGGCGCCTCAGATACGCAGTATTTT.

The rearrangement joins TRBV6-8 to TRBJ2-7; TRBD1 might be the D (6 bases). Trimming left V 4 bases short and J 3 bases short, with 13 bases between. Germline V CDR1 and CDR2: MNHGY, SAAAGT. This CDR3 has 14 residues. CDR3 loop: CASSFRRGGYEQYF. The CDR3 DNA sequence: TGTGCCAGCAGTTTTCGTCGAGGGGGCTACGAGCAGTACTTC.

The chain is built from TRBV6-8 and TRBJ2-1, with D maybe TRBD1 (6 bases). From germline, CDR1 is MNHGY and CDR2 SAAAGT. V was shortened by 10 bases and J by 7 bases, with 14 bases between the two germline ends. The length of the CDR3 is 12 residues. The CDR3 protein is CAIMLRGNEQFF. DNA of the CDR3: TGTGCCATCATGTTAAGGGGGAATGAGCAGTTCTTC.

The chain joins TRBV7-5 to TRBJ2-1; the D segment call TRBD2 is taken from the table without a DNA check. TRBV7-5 counts as a pseudogene. The CDR3 loop spans 19 amino acids. The CDR3 nucleotides read TGTGCCAGCAGCTACCTAATACGGCCTAGCGGGACCTTGTTGGATGAGCAGTTCTTC. Its translation: CASSYLIRPSGTLLDEQFF.

This chain uses TRBV29-1 with TRBJ2-5; D might be TRBD1 or TRBD2, each matching 5 bases. Trimming stripped 6 bases from V and 5 bases from J, with 13 bases between. The length of the CDR3 is 12 residues. Germline V gene sequence: CDR1 SQVTM, CDR2 ANQGSEA. The CDR3 spells CSVGAGTETQYF. The CDR3 DNA sequence: TGCAGCGTAGGGGCAGGGACCGAGACCCAGTACTTC.

This chain connects TRBV18 to TRBJ2-1, with TRBD1 as a possible D gene (5 bases). Germline CDR1 KGHSH, CDR2 LQKENI. The CDR3 consists of 14 residues. The ends were cut back, 3 bases at V and 9 bases at J, with 15 bases in the middle. The CDR3 region is CASSPFQGVGEQFF. CDR3 nucleotide sequence: TGTGCCAGCTCACCGTTCCAGGGTGTAGGTGAGCAGTTCTTC.

This clone was recorded a few times. J is TRBJ2-1 and V is TRBV15, with 8 bases that match TRBD2. CDR3 length equals 15 residues. V dropped 8 bases and J dropped 5; count of bases not matched to a gene: 11. Germline V gene data show CDR1 as LNHNV and CDR2 as YYDKDF (reference sequence). This CDR3 is CATESTSGGNNEQFF. The DNA for the CDR3 is TGTGCCACCGAATCCACCAGCGGGGGCAACAATGAGCAGTTCTTC.

This chain uses TRBV19 with TRBJ1-4; 8 nucleotides align to TRBD1. J was trimmed by 9 bases and V by 6 bases; bases with no gene match: 12. CDR3 length equals 15 residues. Germline CDR1 reads LNHDA; CDR2 reads SQIVND (reference sequence). CDR3 sequence (DNA): TGTGCCAGTAGACAAGACAGGGGAGGTGAACAAAAACTGTTTTTT. It encodes CASRQDRGGEQKLFF.

The chain couples TRBV5-1 to TRBJ2-5; D not certain. The CDR3 spans 14 residues. Trimming stripped 4 bases from V and 4 bases from J, with 14 bases between. Germline loops: CDR1 SGHRS, CDR2 YFSETQ. CDR3 loop: CASSPWGRIETQYF. The CDR3, as DNA: TGCGCCAGCAGCCCCTGGGGTCGAATAGAGACCCAGTACTTC.

Turning to this clone: One junction end does not reproduce the germline sequence, and a read error may be involved. This chain uses TRBV6-8 with TRBJ2-3; no clear D. The CDR3 extends over 13 amino acids. Germline lookup yields CDR1 MNHGY and CDR2 SAAAGT. The CDR3: CAISGEKADTQYF. CDR3 sequence (DNA): TGTGCCATCAGTGGAGAAAAGGCAGATACGCAGTATTTT.

The genes are TRBV10-3 and TRBJ2-3; 10 positions agree with TRBD2. J was trimmed by 0 bases and V by 1 base; bases with no gene match: 10. The CDR3 runs to 19 residues. Looked up from germline, CDR1 is ENHRY and CDR2 is SYGVKD. The CDR3, as DNA: TGTGCCATCAGTGAGTGGATAGCGGGGGGCTACACAAGCACAGATACGCAGTATTTT. Encoded protein: CAISEWIAGGYTSTDTQYF.

This rearrangement joins TRBV18 to TRBJ2-3; the D gene is possibly TRBD1 (5 bases). Per the germline V gene, CDR1 is KGHSH and CDR2 is LQKENI. Between the trimmed V and J ends, which lost 3 bases and 7 bases, there was a span of 14 bases. This CDR3 spans 14 amino acids. The CDR3 loop is CASSPTADTYTQYF. CDR3 bases: TGTGCCAGCTCACCCACGGCGGACACCTATACGCAGTATTTT. The whole variable domain, filled in from reference TRBV18 and TRBJ2-3, reads NAGVMQNPRHLVRRRGQEARLRCSPMKGHSHVYWYRQLPEEGLKFMVYLQKENIIDESGMPKERFSAEFPKEGPSILRIQQVVRGDSAAYFCASSPTADTYTQYFGPGTRLTVL.

This clone was counted once. The V and J genes are TRBV6-8 and TRBJ1-1, with D uncertain. Germline CDR1 and CDR2: MNHGY and SAAAGT. This CDR3 is built from 12 residues. V lost 10 bases, J lost 3 bases, and 12 bases lay in between. CDR3 loop: CANEARYTEAFF. CDR3 DNA sequence: TGTGCCAACGAGGCCAGATACACTGAAGCTTTCTTT.

The J gene is TRBJ2-6, the V gene TRBV18; no definite D call. The V end lost 6 bases, the J end lost 12 bases, and 12 bases lay between the germline ends. Germline CDR1 and CDR2: KGHSH and LQKENI. The CDR3 contains 12 residues. The CDR3 bases are TGTGCCAGCTCCCCGACTGACGGCGTCCTGACTTTC. Translating gives CASSPTDGVLTF.

This chain uses TRBV5-1 with TRBJ2-7, with 10 bases lining up with TRBD1. This CDR3 comprises 15 residues. The germline CDR1 and CDR2 sequences are SGHRS and YFSETQ. With 4 bases clipped from V and 5 bases from J, the junction kept 9 bases outside the gene matches. The CDR3 coding sequence is TGCGCCAGCAGCACCGGACAGGGGGGAGTGGACGAGCAGTACTTC. Its protein is CASSTGQGGVDEQYF.

The rearrangement uses TRBV7-6 and TRBJ2-5; TRBD1 matches at 9 bases. CDR3 length: 14 amino acids. Trimming cost V 5 bases and J 4 bases; bases outside gene matches: 5. Looked up from germline, CDR1 is SGHVS and CDR2 is FNYEAQ. The CDR3: CASSRQGEGETQYF. CDR3 nucleotides: TGTGCCAGCAGCCGACAGGGGGAGGGAGAGACCCAGTACTTC.

The gene calls are TRBV28 and TRBJ1-1; D not certain. The V gene's germline CDR1 is MDHEN and CDR2 SYDVKM. CDR3 size: 12 residues. Trimming took off 3 bases at V and 1 base at J, with 3 bases between the two ends. The DNA of the CDR3 is TGTGCCAGCAGTTTTTGGAACACTGAAGCTTTCTTT. Protein: CASSFWNTEAFF.

The J gene is TRBJ1-5, the V gene TRBV19, with 7 bases identical to TRBD1. J gave up 5 bases and V 3 bases, and 1 base lay outside the gene matches. There are 13 residues in the CDR3. Germline V gives CDR1 LNHDA, CDR2 SQIVND (reference sequence). The CDR3 here is CASSIRGDQPQHF. The CDR3 nucleotides read TGTGCCAGTAGTATCAGGGGGGATCAGCCCCAGCATTTT.

Concerning this clone: One junction end disagrees with the germline gene, perhaps due to a read error. The V and J genes are TRBV6-8 and TRBJ2-7; 9 bases fit TRBD2. The germline V gene has CDR1 MNHGY and CDR2 SAAAGT. CDR3 length: 14 amino acids. Written as DNA, the CDR3 is TGTGCCATCAGTTTAGCGGGAGCGGTATACGAGCAGTACTTC. Amino acid sequence: CAISLAGAVYEQYF.

This clone has a handful of counts. CDR3 residues: CASSYWTSGSPRSSYNEQFF. The CDR3, as DNA: TGTGCCAGCAGTTACTGGACTAGCGGGTCGCCTCGCTCATCCTACAATGAGCAGTTCTTC. The chain recombines TRBV6-8 with TRBJ2-1, with 11 positions matching TRBD2. Germline CDR1 and CDR2: MNHGY and SAAAGT. The CDR3 is 20 amino acids. Losses at the gene ends were 1 base for V and 1 base for J; bases not matched to a gene: 12.

This clone has more than one count but fewer than ten. This rearrangement joins TRBV29-1 to TRBJ2-3; 10 bases map to TRBD1. After removal of 4 bases from V and 2 bases from J, the junction contained 3 bases not matched to a gene. This CDR3 contains 14 residues. Germline V gene data show CDR1 as SQVTM and CDR2 as ANQGSEA. The CDR3 protein is CSVGQGALTDTQYF. The CDR3, as DNA: TGCAGCGTTGGACAGGGGGCCCTCACAGATACGCAGTATTTT.

The V call is TRBV30, the J call TRBJ1-1; D possibly corresponds to TRBD1 (6 bases). Germline loops: CDR1 GTSNPN, CDR2 SVGIG (reference sequence). Trimming pared 3 bases from V and 4 bases from J, leaving 12 bases between. This CDR3 spans 13 amino acids. The CDR3 is CAWSGQIGTEAFF. The CDR3 DNA sequence: TGTGCCTGGAGCGGACAGATTGGCACTGAAGCTTTCTTT.

The chain combines TRBV28 with TRBJ2-1, with TRBD2 identical over 9 bases. Unmatched junction bases numbered 7, after V lost 3 bases and J lost 7 bases. The CDR3 is 15 amino acids. Germline loops: CDR1 MDHEN, CDR2 SYDVKM. The CDR3 is CASSLLWLAGNEQFF. In DNA, the CDR3 is TGTGCCAGCAGTTTGTTGTGGCTAGCGGGAAATGAGCAGTTCTTC.

This clone has just a few counts. The chain employs TRBV11-3 and TRBJ2-1, with TRBD2 identical over 9 bases. Germline assignment: CDR1 SGHNT and CDR2 YENEEA. This CDR3 has 14 residues. Trimming took 8 bases from V and 5 from J; bases not matched to a gene: 7. CDR3 sequence (DNA): TGTGCCAGCGAGCCGGGGACTAGCAACAATGAGCAGTTCTTC. Protein: CASEPGTSNNEQFF. Full variable domain (outside the CDR3, taken from reference TRBV11-3 and TRBJ2-1): EAGVVQSPRYKIIEKKQPVAFWCNPISGHNTLYWYLQNLGQGPELLIRYENEEAVDDSQLPKDRFSAERLKGVDSTLKIQPAELGDSAVYLCASEPGTSNNEQFFGPGTRLTVL.

The J gene is TRBJ2-5, the V gene TRBV6-8; TRBD2 is a possible D gene (6 bases). Looked up from germline, CDR1 is MNHGY and CDR2 is SAAAGT. The CDR3 runs to 13 residues. Trimming stripped 6 bases from V and 2 bases from J, with 10 bases between. Here the CDR3 reads CASSQDYQETQYF. CDR3 DNA: TGTGCCAGCAGCCAGGACTATCAAGAGACCCAGTACTTC.